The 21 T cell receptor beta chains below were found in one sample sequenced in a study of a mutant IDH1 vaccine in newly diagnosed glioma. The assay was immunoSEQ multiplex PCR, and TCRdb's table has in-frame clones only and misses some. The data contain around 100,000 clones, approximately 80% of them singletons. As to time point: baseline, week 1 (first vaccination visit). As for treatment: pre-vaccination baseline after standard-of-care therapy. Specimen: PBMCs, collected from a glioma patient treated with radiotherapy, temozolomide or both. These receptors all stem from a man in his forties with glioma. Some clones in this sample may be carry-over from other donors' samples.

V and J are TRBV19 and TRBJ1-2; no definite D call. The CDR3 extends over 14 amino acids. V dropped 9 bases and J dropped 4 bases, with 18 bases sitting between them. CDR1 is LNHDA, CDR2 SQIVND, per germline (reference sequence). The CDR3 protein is CASRREGTAYGYTF. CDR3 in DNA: TGTGCCAGCCGCCGGGAAGGTACCGCCTATGGCTACACCTTC.

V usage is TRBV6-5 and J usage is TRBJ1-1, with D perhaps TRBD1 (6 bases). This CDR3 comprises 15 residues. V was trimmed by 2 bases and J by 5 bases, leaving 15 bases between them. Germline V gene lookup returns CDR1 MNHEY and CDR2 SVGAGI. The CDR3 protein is CASSYGQGWQTEAFF. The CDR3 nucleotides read TGTGCCAGCAGTTACGGGCAGGGGTGGCAGACTGAAGCTTTCTTT.

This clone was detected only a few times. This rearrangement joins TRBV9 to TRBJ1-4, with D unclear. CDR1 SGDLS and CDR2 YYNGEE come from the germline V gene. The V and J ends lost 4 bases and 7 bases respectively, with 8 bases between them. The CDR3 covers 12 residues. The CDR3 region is CASSRVGEKLFF. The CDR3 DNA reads TGTGCCAGCAGCCGGGTGGGTGAAAAACTGTTTTTT.

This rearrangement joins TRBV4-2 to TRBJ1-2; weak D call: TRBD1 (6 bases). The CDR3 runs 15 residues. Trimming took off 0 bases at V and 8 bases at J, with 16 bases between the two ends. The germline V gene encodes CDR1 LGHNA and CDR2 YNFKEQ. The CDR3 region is CASSQDRMGAPGYTF. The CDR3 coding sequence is TGTGCCAGCAGCCAAGATAGGATGGGGGCGCCGGGCTACACCTTC.

In DNA form, the CDR3 reads TGTGCCAGCAGTTCCCTGGGCAAGAACACTGAAGCTTTCTTT. Translated, it gives CASSSLGKNTEAFF. The rearrangement uses TRBV6-5 and TRBJ1-1, with D unresolved. Germline CDR1 is MNHEY and CDR2 is SVGAGI. The CDR3 is made up of 14 amino acids. Between the trimmed V and J ends, which lost 4 bases and 1 base, there was a span of 10 bases.

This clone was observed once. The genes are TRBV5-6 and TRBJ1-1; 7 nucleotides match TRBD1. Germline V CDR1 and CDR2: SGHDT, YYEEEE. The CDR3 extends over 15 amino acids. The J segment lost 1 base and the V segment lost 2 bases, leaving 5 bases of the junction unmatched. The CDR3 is CASSFVAGGNTEAFF. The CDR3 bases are TGTGCCAGCAGCTTTGTAGCAGGGGGGAACACTGAAGCTTTCTTT.

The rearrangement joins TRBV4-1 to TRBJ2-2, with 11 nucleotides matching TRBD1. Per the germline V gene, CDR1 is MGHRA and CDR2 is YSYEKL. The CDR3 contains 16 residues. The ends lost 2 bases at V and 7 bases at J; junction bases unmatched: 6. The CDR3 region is CASSQPGQGVGGELFF. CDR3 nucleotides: TGCGCCAGCAGCCAACCGGGACAGGGGGTGGGCGGGGAGCTGTTTTTT.

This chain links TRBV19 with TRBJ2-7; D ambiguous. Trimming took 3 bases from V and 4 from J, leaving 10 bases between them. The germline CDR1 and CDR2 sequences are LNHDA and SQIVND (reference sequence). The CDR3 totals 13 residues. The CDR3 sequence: CASSITGLYEQYF. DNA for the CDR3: TGTGCCAGTAGTATCACCGGCCTTTACGAGCAGTACTTC.

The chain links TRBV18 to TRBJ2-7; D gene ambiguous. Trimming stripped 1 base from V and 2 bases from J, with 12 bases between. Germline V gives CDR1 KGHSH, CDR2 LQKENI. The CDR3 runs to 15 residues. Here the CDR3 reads CASSPRAGRAYEQYF. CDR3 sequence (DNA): TGTGCCAGCTCACCACGGGCAGGTCGAGCCTACGAGCAGTACTTC.

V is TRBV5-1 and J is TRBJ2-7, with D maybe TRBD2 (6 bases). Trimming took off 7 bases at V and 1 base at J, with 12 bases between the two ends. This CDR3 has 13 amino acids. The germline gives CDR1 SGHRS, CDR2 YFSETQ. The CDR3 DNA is TGCGCCAGCCGAGACGGGACTTCCTACGAGCAGTACTTC. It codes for CASRDGTSYEQYF.

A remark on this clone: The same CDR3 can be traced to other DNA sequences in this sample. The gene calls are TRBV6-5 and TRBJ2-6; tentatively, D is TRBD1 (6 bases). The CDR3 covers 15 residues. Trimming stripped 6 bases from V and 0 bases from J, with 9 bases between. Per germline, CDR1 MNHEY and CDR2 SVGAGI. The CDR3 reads CASSYRDSGANVLTF. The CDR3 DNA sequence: TGTGCCAGCAGCTACAGGGACTCTGGGGCCAACGTCCTGACTTTC.

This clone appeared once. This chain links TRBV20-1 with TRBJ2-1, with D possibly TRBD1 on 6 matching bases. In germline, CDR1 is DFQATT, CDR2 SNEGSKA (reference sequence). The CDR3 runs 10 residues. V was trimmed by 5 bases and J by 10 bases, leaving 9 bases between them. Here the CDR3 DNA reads TGCAGTGCTGGACAGATCGAGCAGTTCTTC. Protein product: CSAGQIEQFF.

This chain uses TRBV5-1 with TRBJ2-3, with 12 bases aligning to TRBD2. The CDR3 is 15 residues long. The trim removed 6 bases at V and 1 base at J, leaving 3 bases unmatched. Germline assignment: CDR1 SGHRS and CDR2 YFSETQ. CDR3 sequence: CASKWTSGGTDTQYF. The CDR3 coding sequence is TGCGCCAGCAAGTGGACTAGCGGGGGCACAGATACGCAGTATTTT.

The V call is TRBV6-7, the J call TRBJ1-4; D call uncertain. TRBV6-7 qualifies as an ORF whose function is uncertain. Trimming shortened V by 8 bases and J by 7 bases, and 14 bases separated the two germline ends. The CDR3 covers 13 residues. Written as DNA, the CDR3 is TGTGCCAGCCTGCCCGGGGTTGGTGAAAAACTGTTTTTT. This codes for CASLPGVGEKLFF.

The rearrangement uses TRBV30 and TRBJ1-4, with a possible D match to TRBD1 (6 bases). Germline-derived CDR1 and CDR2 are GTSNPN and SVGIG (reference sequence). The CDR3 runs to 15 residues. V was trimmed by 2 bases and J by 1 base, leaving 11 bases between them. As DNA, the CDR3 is TGTGCCTGGAGTTCTCAACAGGGAACTAATGAAAAACTGTTTTTT. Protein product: CAWSSQQGTNEKLFF.

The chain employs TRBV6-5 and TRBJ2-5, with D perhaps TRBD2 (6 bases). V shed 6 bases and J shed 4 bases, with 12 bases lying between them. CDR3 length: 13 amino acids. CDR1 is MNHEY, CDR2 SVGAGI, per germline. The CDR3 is CASRGTSGETQYF. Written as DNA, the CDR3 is TGTGCCAGCAGGGGGACTTCGGGAGAGACCCAGTACTTC.

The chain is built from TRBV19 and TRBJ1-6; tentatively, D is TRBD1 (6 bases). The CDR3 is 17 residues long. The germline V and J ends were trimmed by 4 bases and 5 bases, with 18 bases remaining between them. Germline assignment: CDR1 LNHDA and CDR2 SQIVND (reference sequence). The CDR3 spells CASSTGFGGADNSPLHF. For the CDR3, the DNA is TGTGCCAGTAGTACGGGCTTTGGGGGGGCCGATAATTCACCCCTCCACTTT.

CDR3 sequence reads: CASSLPPGTQYF. DNA of the CDR3: TGTGCCAGCAGCTTGCCCCCGGGTACGCAGTATTTT. V is TRBV5-6 and J is TRBJ2-3; D call uncertain. Germline-derived CDR1 and CDR2 are SGHDT and YYEEEE. V was pared by 1 base and J by 8 bases, with 8 bases between. CDR3 length: 12 amino acids.

The CDR3 DNA is TGTGCCAGCAACAGGGACAGGGCTAATTCACCCCTCCACTTT. Translation gives CASNRDRANSPLHF. The chain couples TRBV5-4 to TRBJ1-6, with 9 bases aligning to TRBD1. Germline V gene sequence: CDR1 SGHNT, CDR2 YYREEE (reference sequence). With V trimmed by 6 bases and J by 6 bases, 4 bases remained unmatched. The CDR3 has 14 residues.

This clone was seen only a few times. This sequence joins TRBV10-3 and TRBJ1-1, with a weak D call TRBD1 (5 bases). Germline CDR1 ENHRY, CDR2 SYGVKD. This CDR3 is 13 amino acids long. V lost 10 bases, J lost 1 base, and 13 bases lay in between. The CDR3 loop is CATGTIQNTEAFF. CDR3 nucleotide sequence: TGTGCCACCGGGACCATTCAGAACACTGAAGCTTTCTTT.

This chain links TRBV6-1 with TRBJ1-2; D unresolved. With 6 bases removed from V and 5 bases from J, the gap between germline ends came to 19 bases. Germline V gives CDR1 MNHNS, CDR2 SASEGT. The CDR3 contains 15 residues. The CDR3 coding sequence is TGTGCCAGCAGACCTCCTCGAGGTGCGAGGTATGGCTACACCTTC. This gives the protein CASRPPRGARYGYTF.